This passage covers 10 T cell receptor beta chains from one sample sequenced in a study of tumor-infiltrating lymphocytes in primary liver carcinoma. A constant-region primer served to make TCR beta cDNA from about 530 ng total RNA. ARM-PCR, slightly modified, supplied the TCR beta libraries through three nested multiplex PCR rounds. TRBV1-TRBV30 forward primers and a C-beta reverse primer were used in the first two PCR rounds, which each ran for approximately 9 cycles. TCRdb used MiXCR to reprocess the multiplex PCR reads, holding one entry per CDR3 protein. The sample lists 100,000 to 150,000 distinct CDR3 sequences; 55% to 75% were seen once. Joint extraction of RNA and DNA used 20-30 mg of bulk tissue that was unsorted. Sequencing was carried out using liver tumor tissue from sampling region 3. Subset of the sample: tumor region T3, left-lateral pole. The receptor set was obtained from a woman aged 60-75 years with primary liver carcinoma and hepatitis B virus infection.

This clonotype was seen a handful of times. The J gene is TRBJ2-5, the V gene TRBV28; unclear D gene. V was cut by 7 bases and J by 5 bases, with 5 bases left in between. The CDR3 loop spans 10 amino acids. Per the germline V gene, CDR1 is MDHEN and CDR2 is SYDVKM. The CDR3 sequence is CASKLETQYF. The CDR3 DNA follows: TGTGCCAGCAAGTTGGAGACCCAGTACTTC.

This clonotype occurred many times. The V and J genes are TRBV28 and TRBJ2-1; D call uncertain. V was cut by 0 bases and J by 10 bases, with 7 bases left in between. From germline, CDR1 is MDHEN and CDR2 SYDVKM. The CDR3 sequence is 12 residues long. The CDR3 is CASSLWGNEQFF. The CDR3 DNA is TGTGCCAGCAGTTTATGGGGGAACGAGCAGTTCTTC. The whole variable domain, remainder taken from reference TRBV28 and TRBJ2-1, is DVKVTQSSRYLVKRTGEKVFLECVQDMDHENMFWYRQDPGLGLRLIYFSYDVKMKEKGDIPEGYSVSREKKERFSLILESASTNQTSMYLCASSLWGNEQFFGPGTRLTVL.

This clonotype was recorded once. Sequence at one end of the junction differs from germline and may be a read error. V gene TRBV6-6 combines with J gene TRBJ2-2; D is possibly TRBD1 or TRBD2 (6 bases each). The CDR3 is made up of 15 amino acids. The germline CDR1 and CDR2 sequences are MNHNY and SVGAGI (reference sequence). The chain's CDR3 is CVSSYSGGVARELFF. CDR3 DNA: TGTGTCAGCAGTTACTCCGGGGGCGTAGCCCGGGAGCTGTTTTTT.

Details on this clonotype: The junction departs from the called germline gene at one end, perhaps through a read error. The chain recombines TRBV28 with TRBJ1-5; the D is unclear. This CDR3 is built from 15 residues. Germline V gene data show CDR1 as MDHEN and CDR2 as SYDVKM. The CDR3 nucleotides are TGCGTCAGCAGTTTTGACTCTAATCCCAATCAGCCCCAGCATTTT. The encoded protein is CVSSFDSNPNQPQHF.

Comment on this clonotype: One end of the junction fails to match germline, which may point to a read error. The chain carries TRBV28 and TRBJ2-3; D perhaps matches TRBD2 (5 bases). CDR1 and CDR2 from the germline V gene are MDHEN and SYDVKM. This CDR3 is built from 13 residues. The CDR3 region is CVSSSRVTDTQYF. The CDR3 DNA is TGTGTCAGCAGTTCGAGGGTCACAGATACGCAGTATTTT.

To note about this clonotype: Germline and junction disagree at one end, which may indicate a read error. The V and J genes are TRBV11-2 and TRBJ2-7; 8 nucleotides match TRBD1. Germline CDR1 and CDR2: SGHAT and FQNNGV. The CDR3 loop spans 15 amino acids. CDR3 protein: CASSLVPTGVYEQYF. The CDR3 coding sequence is TGTGCCAGTAGCTTAGTCCCGACAGGGGTCTACGAGCAGTATTTC. The variable domain in full, with the rest retrieved from reference TRBV11-2 and TRBJ2-7, is EAGVAQSPRYKIIEKRQSVAFWCNPISGHATLYWYQQILGQGPKLLIQFQNNGVVDDSQLPKDRFSAERLKGVDSTLKIQPAKLEDSAVYLCASSLVPTGVYEQYFGPGTRLTVT.

The chain uses TRBV11-2 and TRBJ1-2; 7 nucleotides agree with TRBD1. Germline CDR1 and CDR2: SGHAT and FQNNGV. The CDR3 spans 16 residues. The J segment lost 2 bases and the V segment lost 5 bases, leaving 11 bases of the junction unmatched. The CDR3 loop is CASSLTESGGNYGYTF. The CDR3 coding sequence is TGTGCCAGCAGCCTAACCGAGTCAGGGGGGAACTATGGCTACACCTTC.

About this clonotype: Its ends do not fully match the called genes, so a read error is possible. The genes are TRBV5-6 and TRBJ2-7, with D possibly matching TRBD2 (5 bases). Germline CDR1 is SGHDT and CDR2 is YYEEEE. The CDR3 is 17 residues long. DNA for the CDR3: TGTGTCAGCAGCTTGAGTCAATCCCCACTAGGTCCCTATGAGCAGTACTTC. This gives the protein CVSSLSQSPLGPYEQYF.

About this clonotype itself: As the CDR3 is not closed by the conserved phenylalanine or tryptophan, this likely results from a read error. The chain uses TRBV10-2 and TRBJ1-1; D call uncertain. Germline CDR1 and CDR2: WSHSY and SAAADI. The CDR3 has 13 amino acids. The CDR3 is CASSDPTNTGAFL. The CDR3 region has the DNA TGCGCCAGCAGTGACCCTACGAACACTGGAGCTTTCCTT.

A note on this clonotype: One base away lies a much larger clone, so this may be a sequencing read error. This chain joins TRBV6-6 and TRBJ2-7; a possible D gene is TRBD1 (5 bases). The V end was cut by 8 bases, the J end by 3 bases, with 14 bases between. Germline loops: CDR1 MNHNY, CDR2 SVGAGI (reference sequence). The length of the CDR3 is 13 residues. The CDR3 here is CASAKDSFYEQYF. Here the CDR3 DNA reads TGTGCCAGCGCCAAAGACAGCTTCTACGAGCAGTACTTC.